This T cell receptor (beta chain) is drawn from a study of Graves' ophthalmopathy and Graves' hyperthyroidism. As for the study in general: Researchers classed hyperthyroidism as stable given no ophthalmopathy within 18 months of follow-up. The study, taken as a whole, reports: Prediction of ophthalmopathy progression reached 70.59% sensitivity and approximately 75% specificity. Ophthalmopathy could be told apart from stable hyperthyroidism by a 13-signature model (about 90% sensitivity, approximately 81% specificity).

Clinical symptoms and serum thyroxine were used for diagnosis; TRAb, thyroid ultrasound and orbital computed tomography were also relied on. RNA transcripts were the source from which TCR beta CDR3 regions were amplified. HTBI primers were used in a first-round RT-PCR, which preceded a second-round multiplex PCR. TCRdb reprocessed the multiplex PCR reads with MiXCR, giving one entry per CDR3 protein. Of about 500,000 distinct CDR3 sequences in the sample, 35% to 45% were seen once. From germline, CDR1 is MGHRA and CDR2 YSYEKL. J was trimmed by 5 bases and V by 1 base; bases with no gene match: 10. The CDR3 loop spans 17 amino acids. This clonotype came up a few times. Its target is not known.

The chain combines TRBV4-1 with TRBJ2-7, with 11 positions matching TRBD1. Source material: peripheral blood or thyroid tissue (not recorded which). This receptor was obtained from an adult man with Graves' hyperthyroidism. The CDR3: CASSQVRSGTGGNEQYF. CDR3 bases: TGCGCCAGCAGCCAAGTCCGCTCCGGGACAGGGGGAAACGAGCAGTACTTC.